Listed here is a single TCR beta chain. This sample also contains other DNA sequences that code for the same CDR3. Profiling relied on immunoSEQ multiplex PCR, and the TCRdb table lists in-frame clones only, not all of them. Among tens of thousands of clones listed, roughly 79% were seen once. These data originate in a study of blood T cell repertoires in COVID-19. After removal of 1 base from V and 0 bases from J, the junction contained 0 bases not matched to a gene. This CDR3 is 15 amino acids long. Germline V gene sequence: CDR1 SGHNT, CDR2 YENEEA. The receptor was derived from a man at least 80 years old with COVID-19, enrolled during active disease. Sequenced: peripheral blood. This rearrangement joins TRBV11-3 to TRBJ2-1; the match to TRBD1 covers 7 bases. CDR3 bases: TGTGCCAGCAGCTTAGGACAGGGCTCCTACAATGAGCAGTTCTTC. Translation gives CASSLGQGSYNEQFF. The whole variable domain, remainder taken from reference TRBV11-3 and TRBJ2-1, is EAGVVQSPRYKIIEKKQPVAFWCNPISGHNTLYWYLQNLGQGPELLIRYENEEAVDDSQLPKDRFSAERLKGVDSTLKIQPAELGDSAVYLCASSLGQGSYNEQFFGPGTRLTVL.